These 7 T cell receptor beta chains came from one sample sequenced in a study of cytomegalovirus exposure and HLA in healthy donors. With 60 Vbeta and 13 Jbeta primers, the PCR was carried out. Clones were sequenced by immunoSEQ multiplex PCR, and TCRdb holds only the in-frame ones, with some missing. There are 100,000 or so clones in the sample; around four fifths occur only once, and 7.5% to 10% lies in the top ten. Sequenced input: PBMCs. Source of these receptors: a woman aged 35 to 49 in good health and CMV-seropositive.

DNA of the CDR3: TGTGCCAGCAGCAGACCACGGGACAGGGATACGCAGTATTTT. Encoded protein: CASSRPRDRDTQYF. The chain links TRBV11-2 to TRBJ2-3, with 8 bases lining up with TRBD1. The V segment lost 5 bases and the J segment 6 bases; nucleotides outside the gene matches: 7. There are 14 residues in the CDR3. Germline V CDR1 and CDR2: SGHAT, FQNNGV.

The V and J genes are TRBV10-1 and TRBJ2-1; D is unclear. Germline V CDR1 and CDR2: WNHNN, SYGVQD (reference sequence). V gave up 2 bases and J gave up 4 bases, with 6 bases separating them. CDR3 length equals 13 residues. Here the CDR3 reads CASSEDSYNEQFF. CDR3 DNA sequence: TGCGCCAGCAGTGAGGACTCTTACAATGAGCAGTTCTTC.

The CDR3 region is CASSPLPGNDPGYTF. DNA of the CDR3: TGTGCCAGCTCACCACTGCCAGGGAACGACCCTGGCTACACCTTC. The chain joins TRBV18 to TRBJ1-2; possible D gene TRBD1, 5 bases. The CDR3 has 15 residues. Trimming took off 1 base at V and 7 bases at J, with 16 bases between the two ends. CDR1 and CDR2 from the germline V gene are KGHSH and LQKENI.

The CDR3: CASSQRGGRNYGYTF. The CDR3 DNA reads as TGTGCCAGCTCCCAACGGGGGGGCAGAAACTATGGCTACACCTTC. V and J are TRBV18 and TRBJ1-2, with a possible D match to TRBD1 (6 bases). Trimming took off 6 bases at V and 2 bases at J, with 16 bases between the two ends. CDR3 length: 15 residues. Germline V gene data show CDR1 as KGHSH and CDR2 as LQKENI.

The genes are TRBV5-5 and TRBJ2-7, with a tentative D call TRBD2 (6 bases). Per germline, CDR1 SGHKS and CDR2 YYEKEE (reference sequence). This CDR3 spans 13 amino acids. The ends were cut back, 2 bases at V and 4 bases at J, with 10 bases in the middle. The CDR3 is CASSFGSGYEQYF. The CDR3, as DNA: TGTGCCAGCAGCTTCGGTAGCGGATACGAGCAGTACTTC.

DNA for the CDR3: TGTGCCAGCAGCTATGGACAGGGGCCCTATGGCTACACCTTC. As protein: CASSYGQGPYGYTF. The gene calls are TRBV5-8 and TRBJ1-2, with 9 nucleotides matching TRBD1. From germline, CDR1 is SGHTS and CDR2 YDEGEE. This CDR3 has 14 residues. J lost 4 bases, V lost 3 bases, and 4 bases had no gene match.

The chain joins TRBV6-5 to TRBJ2-3, with D perhaps matching TRBD1 (6 bases). CDR3 size: 12 residues. Germline lookup yields CDR1 MNHEY and CDR2 SVGAGI. The V and J ends lost 6 bases and 4 bases respectively, with 8 bases between them. In nucleotides, the CDR3 is TGTGCCAGCAGACAGGGTCCAGATACGCAGTATTTT. It is translated as CASRQGPDTQYF.